These 18 T cell receptor beta chains were sequenced from one sample in a study of T-cell reconstitution after alpha-beta-depleted transplantation in children. Library preparation (for TCRbeta) was performed with unique molecular identifiers. In TCRdb, the PCR reads were re-called with MiXCR into one record per CDR3 protein. The sample consists of a few hundred thousand distinct CDR3 sequences, approximately 13% of them appearing once. The sample consisted of PBMCs, mostly from graft donor cells, taken 360 days after TCRalphabeta/CD19-depleted stem cell transplant. These receptor sequences come from a male patient aged 5 to 17 who had a stem cell transplant for acute myeloid leukemia, so the T cells may come from the graft donor.

The table lists this clonotype with a few counts. One base away lies a much larger clone, so this may be a sequencing read error. The chain carries TRBV4-3 and TRBJ2-5; perhaps D is TRBD1 or TRBD2 (5 bases each). The CDR3 spans 17 residues. Germline V lookup: CDR1 LGHNA, CDR2 YSLEER. The CDR3 nucleotides read TGCGCCAGCAGCCACCAAAAAGGGACGGACTTGCAAGTGACCCAGTACTTC. Amino acid sequence: CASSHQKGTDLQVTQYF.

This clonotype was seen more than once but under ten times. The rearrangement uses TRBV28 and TRBJ2-4, with TRBD1 matching 7 bases. With V trimmed by 3 bases and J by 6 bases, 14 bases remained unmatched. Germline CDR1 MDHEN, CDR2 SYDVKM. This CDR3 is 17 amino acids long. Here the CDR3 reads CASSFQGRGRWGNIQYF. CDR3 coding DNA: TGTGCCAGCAGTTTCCAGGGCAGGGGGAGATGGGGAAACATTCAGTACTTC.

This clonotype has more than one count but fewer than ten. The chain links TRBV11-2 to TRBJ1-4; a weak D match, TRBD1 (5 bases). CDR3 length: 15 residues. Looked up from germline, CDR1 is SGHAT and CDR2 is FQNNGV. V gave up 3 bases and J gave up 6 bases, with 14 bases separating them. CDR3 DNA: TGTGCCAGCAGCTTGAAAGGGGCTGGGGATGAAAAACTGTTTTTT. Translating it yields CASSLKGAGDEKLFF.

This clonotype has more than one count but fewer than ten. The CDR3: CASSQVLSGYEQYF. As DNA, the CDR3 is TGCGCCAGCAGCCAAGTTCTTTCCGGGTACGAGCAGTACTTC. The chain links TRBV4-3 to TRBJ2-7; D unresolved. The germline CDR1 and CDR2 sequences are LGHNA and YSLEER. Deletions cut 1 base from V and 4 bases from J, with 11 bases between. The CDR3 spans 14 residues.

The chain links TRBV4-2 to TRBJ1-2, with 7 bases identical to TRBD1. CDR3 length: 16 residues. After removal of 1 base from V and 0 bases from J, the junction contained 5 bases not matched to a gene. Germline CDR1 and CDR2: LGHNA and YNFKEQ. CDR3 amino acids: CASSQGVTGSNYGYTF. The DNA of the CDR3 is TGTGCCAGCAGCCAAGGGGTGACAGGGTCTAACTATGGCTACACCTTC.

Comments on this clonotype: The junction departs from the called germline gene at one end, perhaps through a read error. The chain uses TRBV7-6 and TRBJ2-2; D perhaps matches TRBD2 (6 bases). The CDR3 runs to 16 residues. The V gene's germline CDR1 is SGHVS and CDR2 FNYEAQ. CDR3 DNA sequence: TGTGCCAGCAGCTTTCTAGCGTCGGCGAACACCGGGGAGATGTTTTTT. It yields the protein CASSFLASANTGEMFF.

The V gene is TRBV5-6, the J gene TRBJ2-2; perhaps D is TRBD1 or TRBD2 (5 bases each). The CDR3 contains 17 residues. Trimming cost V 6 bases and J 2 bases, with 20 bases left between them. Germline V lookup: CDR1 SGHDT, CDR2 YYEEEE. CDR3 region: CASMLGGPGHNTGELFF. The CDR3, as DNA: TGTGCCAGCATGCTTGGAGGCCCCGGACATAACACCGGGGAGCTGTTTTTT.

This rearrangement joins TRBV28 to TRBJ2-7; no firm D call. The CDR3 runs 16 residues. Trimming stripped 2 bases from V and 3 bases from J, with 17 bases between. The V gene's germline CDR1 is MDHEN and CDR2 SYDVKM. The CDR3 nucleotides read TGTGCCAGCAGTTTAGGGCTCGTTGTCCCGGTCTACGAGCAGTACTTC. It codes for CASSLGLVVPVYEQYF.

This clonotype was seen a few times. The chain has TRBV27 and TRBJ2-1; D is perhaps TRBD1 (6 bases). The CDR3 is made up of 12 amino acids. V was shortened by 5 bases and J by 10 bases, with 12 bases between the two germline ends. Germline-derived CDR1 and CDR2 are MNHEY and SMNVEV (reference sequence). CDR3 nucleotides: TGTGCCAGCAGTACAGGGTTCCACGAGCAGTTCTTC. It encodes CASSTGFHEQFF.

This clonotype was detected a few times. The rearrangement links TRBV7-3 to TRBJ2-3; 7 bases map to TRBD2. Losses at the gene ends were 1 base for V and 1 base for J; bases not matched to a gene: 5. The germline V gene encodes CDR1 SGHTA and CDR2 FQGTGA. CDR3 size: 16 residues. CDR3 in DNA: TGTGCCAGCAGCTTAATTGGGACTATAGGCACAGATACGCAGTATTTT. Its protein is CASSLIGTIGTDTQYF. Full variable domain (missing parts from reference TRBV7-3 and TRBJ2-3): GAGVSQTPSNKVTEKGKYVELRCDPISGHTALYWYRQSLGQGPEFLIYFQGTGAADDSGLPNDRFFAVRPEGSVSTLKIQRTERGDSAVYLCASSLIGTIGTDTQYFGPGTRLTVL.

V and J are TRBV9 and TRBJ2-7; 8 bases are a match to TRBD2. Germline assignment: CDR1 SGDLS and CDR2 YYNGEE. With 1 base clipped from V and 5 bases from J, the junction kept 2 bases outside the gene matches. The CDR3 spans 13 residues. CDR3 nucleotide sequence: TGTGCCAGCAGCGTAAGCGGGAGCGACGAGCAGTACTTC. Encoded protein: CASSVSGSDEQYF. The full variable domain, completed using reference TRBV9 and TRBJ2-7, is DSGVTQTPKHLITATGQRVTLRCSPRSGDLSVYWYQQSLDQGLQFLIQYYNGEERAKGNILERFSAQQFPDLHSELNLSSLELGDSALYFCASSVSGSDEQYFGPGTRLTVT.

The sample holds a few counts of this clonotype. This sequence joins TRBV12-3 or TRBV12-4 and TRBJ2-7, with D unclear. The CDR3 consists of 13 residues. Trimming left V 4 bases short and J 4 bases short, with 11 bases between. The CDR3 is CASSSRTFYEQYF. DNA for the CDR3: TGTGCCAGCAGTTCCCGGACCTTTTACGAGCAGTACTTC.

This clonotype was seen at least ten times. The chain couples TRBV28 to TRBJ1-5; D uncertain. V lost 4 bases to trimming and J lost 4 bases, with 5 bases between them. There are 12 residues in the CDR3. Germline V gene data show CDR1 as MDHEN and CDR2 as SYDVKM. CDR3: CASSSTNQPQHF. The CDR3 nucleotides are TGTGCCAGCAGTTCCACAAATCAGCCCCAGCATTTT.

J is TRBJ1-1 and V is TRBV20-1; TRBD1 matches at 8 bases. Germline V gene data show CDR1 as DFQATT and CDR2 as SNEGSKA (reference sequence). V was clipped by 2 bases and J by 6 bases; unmatched bases: 14. The CDR3 is 16 amino acids. CDR3 sequence: CSARSQGAWDGAEAFF. The CDR3 coding sequence is TGCAGTGCTAGATCGCAGGGGGCTTGGGATGGGGCTGAAGCTTTCTTT.

The V gene is TRBV7-2, the J gene TRBJ2-3; TRBD2 aligns across 14 bases. The CDR3 extends over 17 amino acids. V lost 5 bases, J lost 8 bases, and 12 bases stayed unmatched. CDR1 and CDR2 from the germline V gene are SGHTA and FQGNSA. CDR3 residues: CASSDRGTSGRKGTQYF. The CDR3 DNA follows: TGTGCCAGCAGCGACCGCGGGACTAGCGGGAGAAAGGGTACGCAGTATTTT.

This rearrangement joins TRBV5-1 to TRBJ2-7; 8 bases agree with TRBD1. Germline CDR1 SGHRS, CDR2 YFSETQ. This CDR3 region has 14 residues. V shed 9 bases, J shed 2 bases, and the junction held 10 bases outside the gene matches. The DNA of the CDR3 is TGCGCCACCCAGCTTAGCAGGGGGCCCTACGAGCAGTACTTC. This sequence encodes CATQLSRGPYEQYF.

V is TRBV12-3 or TRBV12-4 and J is TRBJ1-2; D ambiguous. The V end was cut by 1 base, the J end by 5 bases, with 17 bases between. This CDR3 spans 16 amino acids. For the CDR3, the DNA is TGTGCCAGCAGTTTAGTGGCAGGATCCCCCTTTTATGGCTACACCTTC. Encoded protein: CASSLVAGSPFYGYTF.

This clonotype was observed many times. This chain uses TRBV7-2 with TRBJ2-5; D call uncertain. Looked up from germline, CDR1 is SGHTA and CDR2 is FQGNSA. The CDR3 runs to 14 residues. V lost 3 bases to trimming and J lost 1 base, with 9 bases between them. Written as DNA, the CDR3 is TGTGCCAGCAGCTTGGTGCGGCCCCAAGAGACCCAGTACTTC. Its translation is CASSLVRPQETQYF.